One and the same sample provided the 6 T cell receptor beta chains below, sequenced in a study of shared clonotypes between healthy human individuals. Clones were read by immunoSEQ multiplex PCR, and TCRdb kept only the in-frame ones, dropping some. The top ten clones hold around 1.5% of a sample with nearly 1,000,000 clones, 60% to 85% of them seen once. Sequencing was done on a sample of memory CD4+ T cells sorted from blood. Subset denoted: CD45RA-negative fraction. The receptors originated from a man between 18 and 35 years old in good health.

This clone was seen many times. The V and J genes are TRBV30 and TRBJ2-2; TRBD1 matches at 11 bases. The CDR3 totals 14 residues. Germline trimming cut 7 bases from V and 5 bases from J; bases unmatched to any gene: 6. CDR1 is GTSNPN, CDR2 SVGIG, per germline (reference sequence). The CDR3 nucleotides are TGTGCCTCTCCGGGACAGGGGGGAACCGGGGAGCTGTTTTTT. Amino acids: CASPGQGGTGELFF.

The chain joins TRBV7-9 to TRBJ1-3; D not certain. Per germline, CDR1 SEHNR and CDR2 FQNEAQ (reference sequence). The CDR3 has 13 residues. V lost 5 bases and J lost 3, with 8 bases in between. CDR3 sequence reads: CASSPLYGNTIYF. CDR3 in DNA: TGTGCCAGCAGCCCCCTTTATGGAAACACCATATATTTT.

This clone appeared a few times. The chain links TRBV9 to TRBJ2-3; D is undetermined. The CDR3 runs 16 residues. Germline CDR1 reads SGDLS; CDR2 reads YYNGEE. Trimming removed 0 bases at V and 4 bases at J, with 15 bases between. The CDR3 bases are TGTGCCAGCAGCGTAGAAGGTTATCGAGTACCAGATACGCAGTATTTT. Residues: CASSVEGYRVPDTQYF.

The chain combines TRBV27 with TRBJ1-1; TRBD1 aligns across 9 bases. The CDR3 extends over 14 amino acids. V dropped 3 bases and J dropped 7; count of bases not matched to a gene: 6. Germline V gene sequence: CDR1 MNHEY, CDR2 SMNVEV (reference sequence). The CDR3 sequence is CASSLGQGAFEAFF. Here the CDR3 DNA reads TGTGCCAGCAGTTTGGGACAGGGAGCATTTGAAGCTTTCTTT.

The V call is TRBV7-3, the J call TRBJ1-2; maybe TRBD1 (6 bases). The CDR3 is 19 residues long. V dropped 10 bases and J dropped 0 bases, with 30 bases sitting between them. Germline V CDR1 and CDR2: SGHTA, FQGTGA. The CDR3 here is CATGLTGQLPQRPNYGYTF. CDR3 DNA: TGTGCCACCGGGTTAACGGGACAACTCCCCCAAAGGCCTAACTATGGCTACACCTTC.

This clone was seen a single time. J is TRBJ2-5 and V is TRBV7-2; tentatively, D is TRBD1 (5 bases). V lost 5 bases to trimming and J lost 3 bases, with 13 bases between them. Germline loops: CDR1 SGHTA, CDR2 FQGNSA. The CDR3 sequence is 14 residues long. The CDR3 region is CASSPSDKKETQYF. The CDR3 DNA reads as TGTGCCAGCAGCCCGTCGGACAAAAAAGAGACCCAGTACTTC.